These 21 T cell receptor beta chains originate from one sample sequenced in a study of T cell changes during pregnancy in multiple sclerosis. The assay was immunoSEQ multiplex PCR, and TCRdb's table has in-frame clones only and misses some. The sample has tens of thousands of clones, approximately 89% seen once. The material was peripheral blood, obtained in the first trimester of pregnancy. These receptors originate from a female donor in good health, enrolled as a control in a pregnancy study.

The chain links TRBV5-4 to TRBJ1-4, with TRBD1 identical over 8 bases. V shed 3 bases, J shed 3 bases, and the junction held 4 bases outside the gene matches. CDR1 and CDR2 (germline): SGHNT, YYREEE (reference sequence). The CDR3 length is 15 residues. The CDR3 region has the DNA TGTGCCAGCAGCTCTAGGACAGGGCCTAATGAAAAACTGTTTTTT. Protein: CASSSRTGPNEKLFF.

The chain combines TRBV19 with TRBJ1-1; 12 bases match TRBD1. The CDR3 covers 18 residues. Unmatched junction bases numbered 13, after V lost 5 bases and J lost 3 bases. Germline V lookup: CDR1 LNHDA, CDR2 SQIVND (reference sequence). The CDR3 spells CASSWAGTGGVSDTEAFF. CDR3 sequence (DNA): TGTGCCAGTAGTTGGGCCGGGACAGGGGGCGTTTCGGACACTGAAGCTTTCTTT.

DNA of the CDR3: TGTGCAAGTCGCTTACCGCCCCCCTGGACTAGCCCTCAGCCCCAGCATTTT. Residues: CASRLPPPWTSPQPQHF. The chain carries TRBV12-2 and TRBJ1-5. TRBV12-2 is marked as a pseudogene. This CDR3 has 17 residues.

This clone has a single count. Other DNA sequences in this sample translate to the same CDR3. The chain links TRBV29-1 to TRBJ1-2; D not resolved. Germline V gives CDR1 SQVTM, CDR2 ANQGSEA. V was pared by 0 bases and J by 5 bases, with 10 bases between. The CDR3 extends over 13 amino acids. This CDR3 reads CSVEDLSGYGYTF. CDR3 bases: TGCAGCGTTGAAGATTTAAGCGGGTATGGCTACACCTTC.

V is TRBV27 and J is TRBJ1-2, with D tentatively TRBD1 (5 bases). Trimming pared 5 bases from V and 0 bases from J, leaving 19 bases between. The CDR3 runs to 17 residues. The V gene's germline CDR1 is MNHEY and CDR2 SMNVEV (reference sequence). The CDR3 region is CASSLRVERLANYGYTF. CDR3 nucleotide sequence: TGTGCCAGCAGTCTCAGGGTGGAGAGGCTAGCTAACTATGGCTACACCTTC.

The CDR3 sequence: CASSPGDSNQPQHF. Written as DNA, the CDR3 is TGTGCCAGCAGCCCCGGGGATAGCAATCAGCCCCAGCATTTT. This sequence joins TRBV6-5 and TRBJ1-5; D uncertain. Trimming left V 6 bases short and J 0 bases short, with 9 bases between. Looked up from germline, CDR1 is MNHEY and CDR2 is SVGAGI. This CDR3 is 14 amino acids long.

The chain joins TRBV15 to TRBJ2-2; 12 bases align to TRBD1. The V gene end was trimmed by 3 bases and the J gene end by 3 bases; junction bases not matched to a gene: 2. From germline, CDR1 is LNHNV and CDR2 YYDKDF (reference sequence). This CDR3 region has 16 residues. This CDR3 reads CATSRGQGADTGELFF. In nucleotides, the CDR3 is TGTGCCACCAGCAGGGGACAGGGGGCGGACACCGGGGAGCTGTTTTTT.

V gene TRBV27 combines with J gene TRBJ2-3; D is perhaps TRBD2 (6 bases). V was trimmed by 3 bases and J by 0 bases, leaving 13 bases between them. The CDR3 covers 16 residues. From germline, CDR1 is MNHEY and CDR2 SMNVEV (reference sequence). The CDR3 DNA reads TGTGCCAGCAGTTTTCGGACTATCTCTAGCACAGATACGCAGTATTTT. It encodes CASSFRTISSTDTQYF.

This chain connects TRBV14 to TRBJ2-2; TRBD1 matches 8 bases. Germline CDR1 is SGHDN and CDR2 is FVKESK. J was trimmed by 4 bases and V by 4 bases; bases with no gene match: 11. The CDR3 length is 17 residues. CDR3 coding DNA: TGTGCCAGCAGCCCGATTCCCGGACAGGGTCCCACCGGGGAGCTGTTTTTT. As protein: CASSPIPGQGPTGELFF.

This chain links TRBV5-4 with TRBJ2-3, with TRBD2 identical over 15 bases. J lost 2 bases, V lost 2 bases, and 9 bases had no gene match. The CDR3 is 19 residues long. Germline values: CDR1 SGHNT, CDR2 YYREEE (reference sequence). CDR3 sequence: CASSFEGLAGGYSTDTQYF. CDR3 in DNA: TGTGCCAGCAGCTTCGAGGGACTAGCGGGGGGTTACTCCACAGATACGCAGTATTTT.

The CDR3 sequence is CASSFYRQTQETQYF. The CDR3 nucleotides read TGTGCCAGCAGCTTCTACCGGCAGACACAAGAGACCCAGTACTTC. The V call is TRBV11-2, the J call TRBJ2-5; no clear D. V dropped 3 bases and J dropped 2 bases, with 13 bases sitting between them. Germline CDR1 and CDR2: SGHAT and FQNNGV. The CDR3 spans 15 residues.

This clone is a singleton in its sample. CDR3 DNA sequence: TGTGCCAGCTCACCAGCCTCGCGGGGGGTCGGCAATGAGCAGTTCTTC. This translates into CASSPASRGVGNEQFF. The chain recombines TRBV18 with TRBJ2-1; 8 bases agree with TRBD2. The CDR3 contains 16 residues. With 2 bases clipped from V and 6 bases from J, the junction kept 9 bases outside the gene matches. Per the germline V gene, CDR1 is KGHSH and CDR2 is LQKENI.

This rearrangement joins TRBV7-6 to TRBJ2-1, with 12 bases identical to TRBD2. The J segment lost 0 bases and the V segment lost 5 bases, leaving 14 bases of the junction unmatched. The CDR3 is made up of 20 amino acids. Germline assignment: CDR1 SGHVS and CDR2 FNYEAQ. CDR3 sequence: CASSAEQPGLAGPSYNEQFF. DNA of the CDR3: TGTGCCAGCAGCGCCGAGCAACCGGGACTAGCGGGCCCCTCCTACAATGAGCAGTTCTTC.

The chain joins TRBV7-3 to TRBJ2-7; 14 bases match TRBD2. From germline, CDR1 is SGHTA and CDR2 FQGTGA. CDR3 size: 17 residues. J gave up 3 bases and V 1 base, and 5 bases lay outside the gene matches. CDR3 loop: CASSLNTGLAGVYEQYF. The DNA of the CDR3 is TGTGCCAGCAGCTTAAATACGGGACTAGCGGGGGTCTACGAGCAGTACTTC.

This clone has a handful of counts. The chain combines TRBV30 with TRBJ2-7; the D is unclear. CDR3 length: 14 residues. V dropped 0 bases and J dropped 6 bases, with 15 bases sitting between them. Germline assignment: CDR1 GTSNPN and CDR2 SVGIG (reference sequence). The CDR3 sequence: CAWSVSVFLGEQYF. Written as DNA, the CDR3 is TGTGCCTGGAGTGTATCGGTCTTCCTTGGCGAGCAGTACTTC. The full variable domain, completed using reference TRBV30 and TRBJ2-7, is SQTIHQWPATLVQPVGSPLSLECTVEGTSNPNLYWYRQAAGRGLQLLFYSVGIGQISSEVPQNLSASRPQDRQFILSSKKLLLSDSGFYLCAWSVSVFLGEQYFGPGTRLTVT.

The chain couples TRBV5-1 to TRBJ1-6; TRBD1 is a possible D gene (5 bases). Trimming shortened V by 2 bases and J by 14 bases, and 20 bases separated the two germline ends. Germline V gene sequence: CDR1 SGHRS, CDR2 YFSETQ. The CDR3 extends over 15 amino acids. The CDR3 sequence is CASSLRGLGSGALHF. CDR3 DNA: TGCGCCAGCAGCTTAAGGGGCCTGGGAAGTGGGGCCCTCCACTTT.

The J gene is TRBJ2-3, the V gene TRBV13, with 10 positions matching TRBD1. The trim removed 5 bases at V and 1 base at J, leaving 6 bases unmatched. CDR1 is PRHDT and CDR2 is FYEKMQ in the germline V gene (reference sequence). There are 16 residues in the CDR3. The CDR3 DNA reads TGTGCCAGCAGCACCTCGGACAGGGGGGGCACAGATACGCAGTATTTT. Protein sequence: CASSTSDRGGTDTQYF.

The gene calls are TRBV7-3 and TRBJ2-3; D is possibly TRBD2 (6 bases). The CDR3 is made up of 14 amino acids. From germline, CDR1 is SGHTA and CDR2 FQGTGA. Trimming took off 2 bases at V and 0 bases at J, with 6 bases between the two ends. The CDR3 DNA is TGTGCCAGCAGCTTAGCGGGGAGCACAGATACGCAGTATTTT. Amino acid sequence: CASSLAGSTDTQYF.

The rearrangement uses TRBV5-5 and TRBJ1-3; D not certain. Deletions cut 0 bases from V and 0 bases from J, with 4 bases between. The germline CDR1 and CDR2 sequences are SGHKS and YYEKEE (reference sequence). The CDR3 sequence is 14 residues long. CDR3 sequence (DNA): TGTGCCAGCAGCTTGGACGGCTCTGGAAACACCATATATTTT. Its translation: CASSLDGSGNTIYF.

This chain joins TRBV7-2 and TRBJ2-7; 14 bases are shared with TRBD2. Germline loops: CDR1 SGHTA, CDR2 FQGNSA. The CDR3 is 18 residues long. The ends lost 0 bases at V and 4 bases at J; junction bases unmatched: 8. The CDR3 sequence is CASSLAGWGLAGEYEQYF. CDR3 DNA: TGTGCCAGCAGCTTAGCAGGCTGGGGACTAGCGGGGGAGTACGAGCAGTACTTC.

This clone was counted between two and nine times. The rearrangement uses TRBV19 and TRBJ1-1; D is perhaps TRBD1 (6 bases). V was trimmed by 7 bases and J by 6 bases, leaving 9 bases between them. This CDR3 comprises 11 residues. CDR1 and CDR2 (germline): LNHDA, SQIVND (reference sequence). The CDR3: CASTPGAEAFF. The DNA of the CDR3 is TGTGCCAGTACCCCAGGGGCTGAAGCTTTCTTT.